This T cell receptor (beta chain) was documented in a study of memory CD4+ T cells and cytomegalovirus serostatus. Study outcomes and limitations: CMV serostatus prediction reached median AUC approximately 0.96, or 0.89 with US-trained model.

The V gene's germline CDR1 is LGHNA and CDR2 YSLEER. The V and J ends lost 4 bases and 1 base respectively, with 7 bases between them. CDR3 size: 13 residues. Concerning this clone itself: Its antigen is currently unknown.

The method was immunoSEQ multiplex PCR; TCRdb's version includes in-frame clones alone and lacks a portion of them. The sample carries about 40,000 clones, around 80% recorded once. The sort gate was single viable CD3+CD4+CD8-CD45RO+ cells for memory CD4+ T cells. Total CD4+ T cells were enriched by CD4 positive selection. V usage is TRBV4-3 and J usage is TRBJ1-2, with D perhaps matching TRBD1 (5 bases). The material sequenced was memory CD4+ T cells from blood. This TCR was recovered from an adult in good health and CMV-seronegative. CDR3: CASSPQDNYGYTF. For the CDR3, the DNA is TGCGCCAGCAGCCCACAGGATAACTATGGCTACACCTTC.